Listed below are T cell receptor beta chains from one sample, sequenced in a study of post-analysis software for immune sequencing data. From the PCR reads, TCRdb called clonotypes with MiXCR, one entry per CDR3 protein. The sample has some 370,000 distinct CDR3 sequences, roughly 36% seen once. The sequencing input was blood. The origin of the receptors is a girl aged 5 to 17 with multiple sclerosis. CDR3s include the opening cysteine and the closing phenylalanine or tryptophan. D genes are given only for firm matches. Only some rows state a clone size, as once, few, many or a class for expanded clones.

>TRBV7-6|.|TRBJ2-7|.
TGTGCCAGCAGCCCACCTACAGGGAGCAGCGAGCAGTACTTC
CASSPPTGSSEQYF
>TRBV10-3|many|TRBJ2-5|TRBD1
TGTGCCACCTCAGTCTCAGGGGGACGGGAGACCCAGTACTTC
CATSVSGGRETQYF
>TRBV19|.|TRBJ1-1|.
TGTGCCAGTAGGTTCCAGGGGAACACTGAAGCTTTCTTT
CASRFQGNTEAFF
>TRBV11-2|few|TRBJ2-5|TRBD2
TGTGCCAGCAGCTTAGGTCTAGCGGGGGCTAAAGAGACCCAGTACTTC
CASSLGLAGAKETQYF
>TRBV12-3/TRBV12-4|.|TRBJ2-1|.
TGTGCCTGCAGACCCCCTGCGGGGAATGAGCAGTTCTTC
CACRPPAGNEQFF
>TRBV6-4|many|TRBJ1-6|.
TGTGCCAGCAGTGACCAGGAACTCTATAATTCACCCCTCCACTTT
CASSDQELYNSPLHF
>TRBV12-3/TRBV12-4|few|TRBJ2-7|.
TGTGCCAGCCGCCTCAGCGGTACCTACGAGCAGTACTTC
CASRLSGTYEQYF
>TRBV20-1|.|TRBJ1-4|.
TGCAGTGCTAGAGATCCGGGCCGCGCGGGCAGGGCAACTAATGAAAAACTGTTTTTT
CSARDPGRAGRATNEKLFF
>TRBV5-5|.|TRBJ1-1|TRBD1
TGTGCCAGCAGCCCCCGGGACAGGAGTAACACTGAAGCTTTCTTT
CASSPRDRSNTEAFF
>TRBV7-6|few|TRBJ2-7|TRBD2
TGTGCCAGCAGCACCCGGACTAGCGGGAAGTACGAGCAGTACTTC
CASSTRTSGKYEQYF
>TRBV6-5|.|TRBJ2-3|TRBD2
TGTGCCAGCAGTTACTCCGGTGGAGGAGCGGGGAAAGATACGCAGTATTTT
CASSYSGGGAGKDTQYF
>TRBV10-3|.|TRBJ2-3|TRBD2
TGTGCCATCCGCTCTAGCGGCCGGGGGAGCACAGATACGCAGTATTTT
CAIRSSGRGSTDTQYF
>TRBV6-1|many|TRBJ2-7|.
TGTGCCAGCAGTGAGCCGGGGACCTACGAGCAGTACTTC
CASSEPGTYEQYF
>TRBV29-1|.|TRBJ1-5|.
TGCAGCGTCCCCCCGGCGGGGGAAGACAATCAGCCCCAGCATTTT
CSVPPAGEDNQPQHF
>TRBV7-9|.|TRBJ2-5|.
TGTGCCAGCAGCTTACCGCGGGAGACCCAGTACTTC
CASSLPRETQYF
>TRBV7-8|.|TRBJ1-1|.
TGTGCCAGCAGCTTAGCCGGTGGCAGGGTGGCTGAAGCTTTCTTT
CASSLAGGRVAEAFF
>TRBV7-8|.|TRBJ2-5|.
TGTGCCAGCAGCCTCACCCCCCGGTTGGAGACCCAGTACTTC
CASSLTPRLETQYF
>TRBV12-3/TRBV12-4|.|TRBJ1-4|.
TGTGCCAGCAGCCCTCAGGGGATGGGCGAAAAACTGTTTTTT
CASSPQGMGEKLFF
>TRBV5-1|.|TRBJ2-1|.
TGCGCCAGCACCTTAATGGGGGGTACGAATGAGCAGTTCTTC
CASTLMGGTNEQFF
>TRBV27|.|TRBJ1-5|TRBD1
TGTGCCAGCAGTCCCGGCTGGACAGGAGAAAATCAGCCCCAGCATTTT
CASSPGWTGENQPQHF
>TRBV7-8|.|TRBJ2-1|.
TGTGCCAGCAGAGGGGGGCTCAGCTCCTACAATGAGCAGTTCTTC
CASRGGLSSYNEQFF
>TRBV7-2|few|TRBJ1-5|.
TGTGCCAGCAGCCCGATTCTATATAGCAATCAGCCCCAGCATTTT
CASSPILYSNQPQHF
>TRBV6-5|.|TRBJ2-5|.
TGTGCCAGCAGTTACTCGACGATGGGAGAGACCCAGTACTTC
CASSYSTMGETQYF
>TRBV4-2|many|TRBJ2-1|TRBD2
TGTGCCAGCAGCCAAGGTGAACTAGCGAATGAGCAGTTCTTC
CASSQGELANEQFF
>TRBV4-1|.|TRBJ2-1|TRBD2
TGCGCCAGCAGCCAAGATTTAGCGGGGGGGCTTCTGAATGAGCAGTTCTTC
CASSQDLAGGLLNEQFF
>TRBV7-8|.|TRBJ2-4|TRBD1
TGTGCCAGCAGCTGGGGACAGGAGTTAGATCTAGCCAAAAACATTCAGTACTTC
CASSWGQELDLAKNIQYF
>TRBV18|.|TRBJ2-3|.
TGTGCCAGCTCCACCATCGGGGCAGATACGCAGTATTTT
CASSTIGADTQYF
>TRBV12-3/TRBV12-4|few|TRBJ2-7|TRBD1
TGTGCCAGCAGGCAGGGGGATTGGGGCTCCTACGAGCAGTACTTC
CASRQGDWGSYEQYF
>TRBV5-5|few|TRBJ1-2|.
TGTGCCAGCAGCTTGCGTCTGGGGGCGCCGGGAGCCGTCGGCTACACCTTC
CASSLRLGAPGAVGYTF
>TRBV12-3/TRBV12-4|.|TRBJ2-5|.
TGTGCCAGCAGTCCCCAAGGGGTGTCAGAGACCCAGTACTTC
CASSPQGVSETQYF
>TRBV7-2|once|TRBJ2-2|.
TGTGCCAGCAGCTCGTATCGGCAGGGGGGGACCAGGGAGCTGTTTTTT
CASSSYRQGGTRELFF
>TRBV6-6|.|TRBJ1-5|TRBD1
TGTGCCAGCATCCAACAGGGGGCTAGCAATCAGCCCCAGCATTTT
CASIQQGASNQPQHF
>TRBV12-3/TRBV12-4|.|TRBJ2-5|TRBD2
TGTGCCACCTCCGGCGGGGGGGCCAGAGAGACCCAGTACTTC
CATSGGGARETQYF
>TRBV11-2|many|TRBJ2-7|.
TGTGCCAGCAGCTTATATAACGAGCAGTACTTC
CASSLYNEQYF
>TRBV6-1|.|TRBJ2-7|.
TGTGCCTCCCGGGACTTTTACGAGCAGTACTTC
CASRDFYEQYF
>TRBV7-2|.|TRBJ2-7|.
TGTGCCAGCACCCCCAGTCCGAATACCCACGAGCAGTACTTC
CASTPSPNTHEQYF
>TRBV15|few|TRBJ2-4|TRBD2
TGTGCCACCAGCAGAGCTCGGGGGGGTTCGGCCAAAAACATTCAGTACTTC
CATSRARGGSAKNIQYF
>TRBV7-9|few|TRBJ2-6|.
TGTGCCAGCAGCTCTCAACTCTCTGGGGCCAACGTCCTGACTTTC
CASSSQLSGANVLTF
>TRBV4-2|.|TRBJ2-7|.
TGTGCCAGCAAGGCAGCTGGGGACTACGAGCAGTACTTC
CASKAAGDYEQYF
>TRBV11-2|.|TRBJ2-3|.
TGTGCCAGCAGCTTAGATCGTGAGCGGTATACGCAGTATTTT
CASSLDRERYTQYF
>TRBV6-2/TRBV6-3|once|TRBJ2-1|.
TGTGCCAGCAGTTACGTAGGACTCTACAATGAGCAGTTCTTC
CASSYVGLYNEQFF
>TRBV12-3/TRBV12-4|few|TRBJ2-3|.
TGTGCCAGCAGTTTTAGCCAGGGAGCAGATACGCAGTATTTT
CASSFSQGADTQYF
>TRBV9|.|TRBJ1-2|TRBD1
TGTGCCAGCAGTGGCACAGGGGACTATGGCTACACCTTC
CASSGTGDYGYTF
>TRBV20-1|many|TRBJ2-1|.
TGCAGTGCTAGAGATATCGGGAATGAGCAGTTCTTC
CSARDIGNEQFF
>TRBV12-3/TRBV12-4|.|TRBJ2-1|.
TGTGCCAGCAGTTTACTACTAGGAGGGGACAATGAGCAGTTCTTC
CASSLLLGGDNEQFF
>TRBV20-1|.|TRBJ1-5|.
TGCAGTGCTAGGGCCCCCGGGCGTGAGCAGCCCCAGCATTTT
CSARAPGREQPQHF
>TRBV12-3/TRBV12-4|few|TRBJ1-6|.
TGTGCCAGCAGCCCTCAAGGGGAGTACGGATCACCCCTCCACTTT
CASSPQGEYGSPLHF
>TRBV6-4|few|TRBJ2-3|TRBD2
TGTGCCAGCAGTGCCCTAGCGGGGGATACGCAGTATTTT
CASSALAGDTQYF
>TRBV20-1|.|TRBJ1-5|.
TGCAGTGCTCGCCAGGTAGCCAGGCAGCCCCAGCATTTT
CSARQVARQPQHF
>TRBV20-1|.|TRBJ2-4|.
TGCAGTGCCCTGGAAGAGGGGCCTCCTCGGGACATTCAGTACTTC
CSALEEGPPRDIQYF
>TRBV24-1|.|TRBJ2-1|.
TGTGCCACCAGCACAGGGTACAGTGAGCAGTTCTTC
CATSTGYSEQFF
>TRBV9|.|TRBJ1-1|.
TGTGCCAGCAGCGTAACGTCCCATTGGAACACTGAAGCTTTCTTT
CASSVTSHWNTEAFF
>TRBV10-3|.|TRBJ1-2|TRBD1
TGTGCCATCAGTGGGTCGAAGGACAGGGGCAGTACCACCTATGGCTACACCTTC
CAISGSKDRGSTTYGYTF